This T cell receptor (beta chain) was identified in a study of T-cell reconstitution after alpha-beta-depleted transplantation in children listed by TCRdb under 2016. Turning to the overall study: Using TCR repertoire profiling, the study quantitatively followed how T-cell immune reconstitution unfolded in children after TCRalphabeta/CD19-depleted allogeneic hematopoietic cell transplantation.

Receptor libraries were prepared by PCR. TCRdb shows the sequencer as Illumina HiSeq 2500. TCR libraries were prepared with molecular barcoding, using unique molecular identifiers to normalize TCRbeta repertoire quantification. TCRdb itself trimmed the public reads at Q25 with fastp, ran MiXCR and retained productive beta chains. Identical CDR3 protein sequences are pooled into one entry, listed with their most common genes and DNA. This sample gives around 380,000 distinct CDR3 sequences in total; roughly a tenth of them show up just once. The ten biggest clones cover roughly 6% of the sample. For this clonotype: No antigen is known for it. One base away there is no much larger clone; base qualities are not given.

The germline V gene (reference sequence) yields LNHNV for CDR1 and YYDKDF for CDR2. The CDR3 measures 16 amino acids from cysteine to phenylalanine. Only the CDR3 part of the read is kept: 48 bases, read in frame from the first base. V and J are trimmed by 4 bases and 6 bases, and the gene matches miss 4 bases of the junction. The clonotype was recovered from a human donor who donated a stem cell graft to a child with acute myeloid leukemia. The sequence is built from TRBV15 and TRBJ2-2; 14 central nucleotides agree with TRBD2. Specimen: PBMCs from the stem cell graft donor, collected from the stem cell graft. The nucleotides are TGTGCCACCAGCAACGGACTAGCGGGGGGATCCGGGGAGCTGTTTTTT. It translates as CATSNGLAGGSGELFF.